In its sample, the clone carrying this TCR beta chain was seen once. TCRdb reprocessed the reads with MiXCR, giving one entry per CDR3 protein. Found here are around 450,000 distinct CDR3 sequences, approximately 31% of them singletons; the top ten hold around 15%. This record comes from a study of T cell repertoires in cytomegalovirus infection. V lost 4 bases and J lost 8, with 24 bases in between. Germline lookup yields CDR1 MGHRA and CDR2 YSYEKL. The CDR3 is 17 amino acids. This clonotype originated in a human donor in good health (CMV status not recorded). Some clones in this sample may be carry-over from other donors' samples. The chain joins TRBV4-1 to TRBJ2-1; maybe TRBD1 (7 bases). Sequencing was done on a sample of PBMCs. CDR3 amino acids: CASSPSSTVRGVHEQFF. CDR3 DNA sequence: TGCGCCAGCAGCCCATCCTCGACTGTCAGGGGGGTACATGAGCAGTTCTTC.